One and the same sample provided the 27 T cell receptor beta chains below, sequenced in a study of response to subunit inactivated influenza vaccine. TCRdb re-analysed the RT-PCR reads in MiXCR, keeping a single row per CDR3 protein. Here the sample spans about 190,000 distinct CDR3 sequences, approximately 15% being singletons. The material sequenced was CD8+ T cells sorted from PBMCs, taken more than 4 days after vaccination. The receptors here all came from a man aged 50 to 59 who received an inactivated influenza vaccine.

This clonotype was counted only a few times. The CDR3 DNA reads as TGTGCCAGCAGTTTGGACAGGGTGGCCTACAATGAGCAGTTCTTC. Amino acids: CASSLDRVAYNEQFF. The V call is TRBV12-3 or TRBV12-4, the J call TRBJ2-1; 8 bases are shared with TRBD1. Trimming removed 3 bases from V and 2 bases from J; junction bases left unmatched: 3. This CDR3 is built from 15 residues.

This clonotype came up many times. The chain links TRBV7-8 to TRBJ2-4; D could derive from TRBD1 or TRBD2 (5 bases each). The CDR3 is 16 amino acids. Looked up from germline, CDR1 is SGHVS and CDR2 is FQNEAQ. Trimming left V 1 base short and J 1 base short, with 11 bases between. CDR3 amino acids: CASSLERWGAKNIQYF. The CDR3 DNA follows: TGTGCCAGCAGCTTAGAGCGATGGGGGGCCAAAAACATTCAGTACTTC.

This clonotype came up a few times. The V and J genes are TRBV7-2 and TRBJ2-1; perhaps TRBD2 as D (6 bases). The CDR3 totals 15 residues. From germline, CDR1 is SGHTA and CDR2 FQGNSA. V gave up 1 base and J gave up 8 bases, with 15 bases separating them. The DNA for the CDR3 is TGTGCCAGCAGCTTAGAATCGGGACTTCTGCATGAGCAGTTCTTC. Translation gives CASSLESGLLHEQFF.

A few counts support this clonotype. CDR3 bases: TGCAGCGTTGATACGTCCGGGGAGCTGTTTTTT. It translates to CSVDTSGELFF. The V and J genes are TRBV29-1 and TRBJ2-2, with D hard to call. Germline V CDR1 and CDR2: SQVTM, ANQGSEA. Trimming cost V 3 bases and J 6 bases, with 5 bases left between them. The CDR3 totals 11 residues.

This clonotype was detected a few times. V usage is TRBV6-1 and J usage is TRBJ2-2; D uncertain. Germline V gives CDR1 MNHNS, CDR2 SASEGT. This CDR3 region has 15 residues. V was pared by 2 bases and J by 4 bases, with 11 bases between. The CDR3 bases are TGTGCCAGCAGTGAATATGGTAGAGGCACCGGGGAGCTGTTTTTT. Translation gives CASSEYGRGTGELFF.

This clonotype was detected only a few times. The genes are TRBV24-1 and TRBJ2-7; D is undetermined. CDR1 and CDR2 from the germline V gene are KGHDR and SFDVKD. Trimming stripped 3 bases from V and 2 bases from J, with 7 bases between. This CDR3 region has 13 residues. As DNA, the CDR3 is TGTGCCACCAGTGATAAGGAAGCCTACGAGCAGTACTTC. Translating it yields CATSDKEAYEQYF.

This clonotype was picked up a small number of times. This sequence joins TRBV12-3 or TRBV12-4 and TRBJ2-7; D unclear. The V and J ends lost 1 base and 0 bases respectively, with 7 bases between them. There are 14 residues in the CDR3. CDR3 amino acids: CASSLGVASYEQYF. In nucleotides, the CDR3 is TGTGCCAGCAGTTTAGGGGTTGCCTCCTACGAGCAGTACTTC.

CDR3 in amino acids: CASSWTSGGDEQFF. CDR3 bases: TGTGCCAGCAGTTGGACTAGCGGGGGAGATGAGCAGTTCTTC. The V and J genes are TRBV6-2 or TRBV6-3 and TRBJ2-1; 13 bases align to TRBD2. The length of the CDR3 is 14 residues. After removal of 4 bases from V and 8 bases from J, the junction contained 2 bases not matched to a gene. The germline gives CDR1 MNHEY, CDR2 SVGEGT.

This clonotype appeared a few times. The chain is built from TRBV9 and TRBJ2-2; D uncertain. Trimming stripped 4 bases from V and 0 bases from J, with 7 bases between. The CDR3 totals 14 residues. Germline CDR1 is SGDLS and CDR2 is YYNGEE. CDR3 sequence: CASSSGANTGELFF. CDR3 DNA sequence: TGTGCCAGCAGCTCTGGGGCGAACACCGGGGAGCTGTTTTTT.

The chain combines TRBV12-3 or TRBV12-4 with TRBJ2-1, with D hard to call. This CDR3 has 12 amino acids. V was shortened by 2 bases and J by 8 bases, with 7 bases between the two germline ends. CDR3 protein: CASSLMRYEQFF. As DNA, the CDR3 is TGTGCCAGCAGTTTAATGCGCTATGAGCAGTTCTTC.

The table lists this clonotype with a few counts. V and J are TRBV7-6 and TRBJ2-5; D not resolved. This CDR3 contains 16 residues. The V end was cut by 0 bases, the J end by 5 bases, with 16 bases between. CDR1 and CDR2 (germline): SGHVS, FNYEAQ. The CDR3 sequence: CASSLAIGPMSETQYF. The DNA of the CDR3 is TGTGCCAGCAGCTTAGCCATAGGACCCATGAGTGAGACCCAGTACTTC.

The CDR3 is CASTTGDTGELFF. CDR3 bases: TGTGCCAGCACGACAGGCGACACCGGGGAGCTGTTTTTT. The chain is built from TRBV11-2 and TRBJ2-2, with D tentatively TRBD1 (6 bases). Trimming removed 7 bases at V and 3 bases at J, with 9 bases between. The CDR3 length is 13 residues. CDR1 SGHAT and CDR2 FQNNGV come from the germline V gene. Drawing the rest from reference TRBV11-2 and TRBJ2-2, the complete variable domain is EAGVAQSPRYKIIEKRQSVAFWCNPISGHATLYWYQQILGQGPKLLIQFQNNGVVDDSQLPKDRFSAERLKGVDSTLKIQPAKLEDSAVYLCASTTGDTGELFFGEGSRLTVL.

The chain is built from TRBV7-9 and TRBJ2-7; 7 nucleotides align to TRBD2. This CDR3 is built from 16 residues. J gave up 0 bases and V 5 bases, and 10 bases lay outside the gene matches. Germline assignment: CDR1 SEHNR and CDR2 FQNEAQ (reference sequence). CDR3 bases: TGTGCCAGCAGCCCTTCTAGCGGTAGGAGCTCCTACGAGCAGTACTTC. It specifies CASSPSSGRSSYEQYF.

This clonotype showed up many times. The chain's CDR3 is CASSHGRLSYNEQFF. CDR3 DNA sequence: TGTGCCAGCAGCCACGGCAGATTATCCTACAATGAGCAGTTCTTC. V and J are TRBV14 and TRBJ2-1; D is uncertain. This CDR3 is built from 15 residues. Trimming cost V 3 bases and J 1 base, with 10 bases left between them. Germline V gene sequence: CDR1 SGHDN, CDR2 FVKESK.

This clonotype was counted at least ten times. The chain couples TRBV7-2 to TRBJ2-1; D is possibly TRBD1 (5 bases). Germline V gene lookup returns CDR1 SGHTA and CDR2 FQGNSA. The CDR3 length is 14 residues. V dropped 5 bases and J dropped 7 bases, with 15 bases sitting between them. CDR3 protein: CASSLGRVGNEQFF. The CDR3 nucleotides are TGTGCCAGCAGCCTGGGGCGAGTGGGAAATGAGCAGTTCTTC.

This clonotype turned up a few times. This chain links TRBV3-1 with TRBJ2-7; TRBD1 is a possible D gene (6 bases). CDR3 length: 14 amino acids. Trimming left V 3 bases short and J 5 bases short, with 14 bases between. Germline V gives CDR1 LGHDT, CDR2 YNNKEL (reference sequence). This CDR3 reads CASSHGRGVHEQYF. DNA for the CDR3: TGTGCCAGCAGCCACGGCAGGGGAGTGCACGAGCAGTACTTC.

The table lists this clonotype with a few counts. The chain combines TRBV20-1 with TRBJ2-3; 7 nucleotides align to TRBD1. This CDR3 spans 13 amino acids. Germline V gene data show CDR1 as DFQATT and CDR2 as SNEGSKA (reference sequence). The CDR3 here is CNRGDAGTDTQYF. CDR3 DNA: TGCAACAGGGGAGATGCGGGCACAGATACGCAGTATTTT.

Many counts were recorded for this clonotype. The chain is built from TRBV25-1 and TRBJ2-2; D ambiguous. V lost 5 bases, J lost 1 base, and 8 bases lay in between. Germline lookup yields CDR1 MGHDK and CDR2 SYGVNS. This CDR3 spans 14 amino acids. CDR3 amino acids: CASSNWLNTGELFF. In DNA, the CDR3 is TGTGCCAGCAGTAATTGGTTGAACACCGGGGAGCTGTTTTTT.

The J gene is TRBJ2-7, the V gene TRBV14; D gene unclear. V dropped 6 bases and J dropped 0 bases, with 12 bases sitting between them. CDR3 length equals 14 residues. Per germline, CDR1 SGHDN and CDR2 FVKESK. CDR3 sequence reads: CASRRTSSSYEQYF. CDR3 bases: TGTGCCAGCAGACGGACGAGTAGCTCCTACGAGCAGTACTTC.

The table lists this clonotype with a few counts. The gene calls are TRBV5-1 and TRBJ1-1; D gene unclear. The V end was cut by 1 base, the J end by 7 bases, with 11 bases between. The length of the CDR3 is 13 residues. Germline CDR1 SGHRS, CDR2 YFSETQ. Here the CDR3 reads CASSLPDTREAFF. The CDR3 DNA follows: TGCGCCAGCAGCTTGCCTGACACCCGTGAAGCTTTCTTT. The full variable domain, completed using reference TRBV5-1 and TRBJ1-1, is KAGVTQTPRYLIKTRGQQVTLSCSPISGHRSVSWYQQTPGQGLQFLFEYFSETQRNKGNFPGRFSGRQFSNSRSEMNVSTLELGDSALYLCASSLPDTREAFFGQGTRLTVV.

This clonotype was seen only a few times. The chain carries TRBV5-1 and TRBJ2-2; D is uncertain. The CDR3 is 13 residues long. V was shortened by 1 base and J by 3 bases, with 4 bases between the two germline ends. From germline, CDR1 is SGHRS and CDR2 YFSETQ. The CDR3 protein is CASSLPDTGELFF. The CDR3 DNA reads as TGCGCCAGCAGCTTGCCAGACACCGGGGAGCTGTTTTTT.

Only a few counts were recorded for this clonotype. The DNA of the CDR3 is TGTGCCATCAGTCTTACAGGCCAAAACTACGAGCAGTACTTC. Translation gives CAISLTGQNYEQYF. V and J are TRBV10-3 and TRBJ2-7; maybe TRBD1 (5 bases). V gave up 5 bases and J gave up 3 bases, with 14 bases separating them. CDR1 and CDR2 from the germline V gene are ENHRY and SYGVKD. The CDR3 loop spans 14 amino acids.

The chain employs TRBV10-3 and TRBJ2-7; 10 bases are shared with TRBD1. Germline CDR1 and CDR2: ENHRY and SYGVKD. V trimming: 3 bases; J trimming: 3 bases; junction bases outside the gene matches: 5. This CDR3 has 15 residues. CDR3 residues: CAISETTGGGYEQYF. In DNA form, the CDR3 reads TGTGCCATCAGTGAAACGACAGGGGGCGGCTACGAGCAGTACTTC.

The chain couples TRBV9 to TRBJ2-3; no definite D call. Trimming pared 0 bases from V and 4 bases from J, leaving 15 bases between. CDR3 length: 16 amino acids. CDR1 is SGDLS, CDR2 YYNGEE, per germline. In DNA, the CDR3 is TGTGCCAGCAGCGTAGAGGGCCACAGACGGGCAGATACGCAGTATTTT. This gives the protein CASSVEGHRRADTQYF.

This clonotype was counted between two and nine times. The rearrangement uses TRBV6-5 and TRBJ1-4; D remains unclear. This CDR3 region has 15 residues. V was shortened by 4 bases and J by 5 bases, with 14 bases between the two germline ends. Germline CDR1 reads MNHEY; CDR2 reads SVGAGI. Here the CDR3 DNA reads TGTGCCAGCAGTTTGTTTGGGCCGGTGAATGAAAAACTGTTTTTT. Its translation: CASSLFGPVNEKLFF.

The genes are TRBV6-2 or TRBV6-3 and TRBJ2-1; TRBD2 aligns across 8 bases. V dropped 5 bases and J dropped 3; count of bases not matched to a gene: 6. CDR3 length equals 15 residues. CDR1 MNHEY and CDR2 SVGEGT come from the germline V gene. This CDR3 reads CASSGLAGRYNEQFF. For the CDR3, the DNA is TGTGCCAGCAGTGGGCTAGCGGGTCGCTACAATGAGCAGTTCTTC.

This clonotype was seen repeatedly, ten times or more. The V gene is TRBV12-3 or TRBV12-4, the J gene TRBJ2-1; D uncertain. V lost 3 bases to trimming and J lost 0 bases, with 3 bases between them. CDR3 length: 13 amino acids. The CDR3 here is CASSFGSYNEQFF. The CDR3 DNA reads TGTGCCAGCAGTTTCGGCTCCTACAATGAGCAGTTCTTC.